Listed here is a single T cell receptor beta chain. This clone's antigen is unknown. Per-nucleotide qualities are absent, and no much larger clonotype sits a single base away. Trimming takes 5 bases from V and 2 bases from J, and the germline ends sit 7 bases apart. The CDR3 starts with the cysteine, ends with the phenylalanine, and has 12 residues. Only the CDR3 portion is preserved as DNA: 36 bases, with reading frame beginning at the first base. The germline V gene gives CDR1 as SGHAT and CDR2 as FQNNGV. These data are taken from a study of OX40 agonist ivuxolimab in advanced cancers. In terms of the full investigation: Ivuxolimab was a fully human IgG2 agonistic monoclonal antibody targeting the costimulatory receptor OX40 (CD134). Prior anti-PD-1, anti-PD-L1 or anti-CTLA-4 therapy was permitted, and 40% of dose-escalation patients had received checkpoint inhibitors. Intravenous ivuxolimab was administered to patients every 2 weeks at six dose levels: 0.01, 0.1, 0.3, 1.5, 3 and 10 mg/kg. The monotherapy dose-escalation portion (N of about 50 patients) of the phase I ivuxolimab trial is reported in the paper. Three dose-escalation patients achieved partial responses, one with hepatocellular carcinoma and two with cutaneous melanoma. A male proportion of roughly 85% and a mean age of approximately 62 years, ranging from about 23 to 90, were recorded for the dose-escalation cohort. Peripheral TCRbeta sequencing aimed to test whether ivuxolimab altered TCR sequence diversity and caused clonal T-cell expansion. Of the roughly 52 dose-escalation patients, hepatocellular carcinoma was present in about 19, melanoma in roughly 15, renal cell carcinoma in 9 and head and neck cancer in 9. What the study reported, not specific to this receptor: At doses of 0.1 to 3.0 mg/kg, clonal expansion of both CD4+ and CD8+ T cells in blood was seen between baseline and week 6. Low levels of normalized T-cell clonal expansion were also seen in some patients who did not respond. In the 0.1-3.0 mg/kg groups, partial responders had among the lowest normalized peripheral clonal expansion, particularly in CD8+ T cells. After ivuxolimab, expanded clones were on average more numerous among CD8+ T cells than among CD4+ T cells. Antigen specificity was not determined for the clonally expanded peripheral T cells.

Patients with autoimmune disease history or receiving systemic immunosuppression were excluded from the trial. Peripheral blood for TCR sequencing was collected from all dose cohorts at baseline, on cycle 4 day 1, and on cycle 7 day 1. The samples were drawn from a first-in-human, open-label, multicenter phase I dose-escalation trial of ivuxolimab. Adults with locally advanced or metastatic melanoma, renal cell, hepatocellular, or head and neck squamous cell carcinoma were enrolled in the trial. Before TCR sequencing, CD4+ T cells and CD8+ T cells from peripheral blood were sorted into separate populations. To sequence the TCRbeta CDR3 region, genomic DNA was isolated from the sorted cells. The immunoSEQ Assay was used for sequencing of TCRbeta CDR3 regions. Sourced from immuneACCESS, this table was stored by TCRdb with only in-frame sequences that have V and J called. A share of the clones is absent; for the studies checked, an unresolved V gene accounts for under half, and the remainder has no known explanation. The sample records some 17,000 clones, 80% to 95% of which are singletons. Over 7% of the sample goes to the ten largest clones.

The source material was CD4+ or CD8+ T cells sorted from blood, sampled in a trial of the OX40 agonist ivuxolimab. The chain is encoded by TRBV11-2 joined to TRBJ2-7; the D gene is not confidently resolved. The receptor's source is an adult with an advanced solid tumor such as melanoma, head and neck, liver or kidney cancer. The DNA is TGTGCCAGCAGCATAAGGGCCTACGAGCAGTACTTC. It translates as CASSIRAYEQYF.